This T cell receptor (beta chain) was documented in a study of patients and donors after allogeneic stem cell transplantation. Using its own MiXCR run on the RT-PCR reads, TCRdb lists one record per CDR3 protein. The sample carries roughly 880,000 distinct CDR3 sequences, roughly 18% recorded once. CDR3 size: 14 residues. V trimming: 6 bases; J trimming: 6 bases; junction bases outside the gene matches: 5. The TCR was taken from a human donor who was either an allogeneic HSCT recipient or a stem cell or donor lymphocyte infusion donor (not recorded which). It is not recorded whose cells these are; they may come from a transplant donor. Sequenced input: blood, either unsorted or a sorted T cell fraction (not recorded which). The rearrangement uses TRBV12-3 or TRBV12-4 and TRBJ1-6; 7 nucleotides match TRBD1. The CDR3, as DNA: TGTGCCAGCAGGGTGACAGGGCTTAATTCACCCCTCCACTTT. Amino acid sequence: CASRVTGLNSPLHF.